A selection of T cell receptor beta chains follows, all from one sample in a study of shared clonotypes between healthy human individuals. Sequencing used immunoSEQ multiplex PCR; TCRdb keeps in-frame clones, though not all of them. There are approximately 2,300,000 clones in the sample; around 90% occur only once, and approximately 0.39% lies in the top ten. The specimen sequenced was naive CD4+ T cells from PBMCs. The receptor set was obtained from a man aged 18 to 35 in good health. Some clones in this sample may be carry-over from other donors' samples. The CDR3 runs from the conserved cysteine through the conserved F or W. The D gene is left open where the match is weak. Clone size is given for some rows only: seen once, a few or many times, or a class if the clone is expanded.

>TRBJ2-3|TRBV4-3|TRBD2|NA
CASSLRPLAGELTDTQYF
TGCGCCAGCAGCTTACGACCACTAGCGGGAGAGTTGACAGATACGCAGTATTTT
>TRBJ1-2|TRBV6-5|TRBD1|NA
CASSWGQGGGGYTF
TGTGCCAGCAGTTGGGGACAGGGAGGAGGGGGCTACACCTTC
>TRBJ2-5|TRBV27|NA|NA
CASSSLSNQETQYF
TGTGCCAGCAGTTCGCTGTCGAACCAAGAGACCCAGTACTTC
>TRBJ1-5|TRBV30|NA|NA
CAWSVRGGNQPQHF
TGTGCCTGGAGTGTAAGGGGGGGAAATCAGCCCCAGCATTTT
>TRBJ2-7|TRBV7-3|NA|NA
CASSLNRDYEQYF
TGTGCCAGCAGCTTAAACAGGGACTACGAGCAGTACTTC
>TRBJ2-3|TRBV7-3|NA|once
CASSFFHLTGHPTDTQYF
TGTGCCAGCAGCTTCTTTCATCTCACAGGGCATCCCACAGATACGCAGTATTTT
>TRBJ1-2|TRBV6-6|NA|NA
CASLLSGSFPYGYTF
TGTGCCAGCCTCCTTTCGGGATCTTTCCCTTATGGCTACACCTTC
>TRBJ2-5|TRBV9|NA|NA
CASSVEVPSETQYF
TGTGCCAGCAGCGTAGAGGTGCCTTCGGAGACCCAGTACTTC
>TRBJ1-1|TRBV9|TRBD1|NA
CASSVQGANTEAFF
TGTGCCAGCAGCGTACAGGGGGCGAACACTGAAGCTTTCTTT
>TRBJ1-2|TRBV5-1|NA|NA
CASSLDSRTWGYTF
TGCGCCAGCAGCTTGGATTCCCGGACATGGGGCTACACCTTC
>TRBJ2-1|TRBV28|TRBD1|NA
CASSPGTVPYNEQFF
TGTGCCAGCAGTCCCGGGACAGTACCCTACAATGAGCAGTTCTTC
>TRBJ2-1|TRBV27|NA|once
CASSLGAETYNEQFF
TGTGCCAGCAGTTTAGGTGCGGAAACCTACAATGAGCAGTTCTTC
>TRBJ1-4|TRBV25-1|NA|NA
CASSVPRTEKLFF
TGTGCCAGCAGTGTACCCCGGACTGAAAAACTGTTTTTT
>TRBJ1-6|TRBV6-1|NA|NA
CASSEQRGAPLHF
TGTGCCAGCAGTGAACAGAGGGGAGCACCCCTCCACTTT
>TRBJ2-3|TRBV15|TRBD2|NA
CATSSRLAGTDTQYF
TGTGCCACCAGCAGCCGACTAGCGGGCACAGATACGCAGTATTTT
>TRBJ1-1|TRBV27|TRBD1|NA
CASLPGTGAYTEAFF
TGTGCCAGCTTACCCGGGACAGGGGCCTACACTGAAGCTTTCTTT
>TRBJ2-7|TRBV19|NA|few
CASSPSRPSPYEQYF
TGTGCCAGTAGCCCGTCGAGGCCATCGCCATACGAGCAGTACTTC
>TRBJ2-1|TRBV4-1|TRBD2|NA
CASSHPPGASGRASEQFF
TGCGCCAGCAGCCACCCCCCCGGGGCTAGCGGGAGGGCCAGTGAGCAGTTCTTC
>TRBJ2-7|TRBV7-2|TRBD2|NA
CASSLGGGLSYEQYF
TGTGCCAGCAGCTTAGGGGGAGGGCTCTCCTACGAGCAGTACTTC
>TRBJ1-1|TRBV4-3|NA|NA
CASSLFRGQNTEAFF
TGCGCCAGCAGCCTTTTCAGGGGTCAGAACACTGAAGCTTTCTTT
>TRBJ2-1|TRBV5-1|NA|NA
CASSLGGLIDNEQFF
TGCGCCAGCAGCTTGGGAGGACTTATAGACAATGAGCAGTTCTTC
>TRBJ1-1|TRBV27|TRBD1|NA
CASSLYRDRGFEAFF
TGTGCCAGCAGTCTGTATCGGGACAGGGGATTTGAAGCTTTCTTT
>TRBJ2-2|TRBV6-5|NA|NA
CASSYVGITGELFF
TGTGCCAGCAGTTATGTAGGGATCACCGGGGAGCTGTTTTTT
>TRBJ2-7|TRBV20-1|NA|NA
CSARVGEQYF
TGCAGTGCTAGGGTTGGCGAGCAGTACTTC
>TRBJ1-5|TRBV28|NA|NA
CASSLWSNQPQHF
TGTGCCAGCAGTTTATGGAGCAATCAGCCCCAGCATTTT
>TRBJ2-1|TRBV6-5|NA|NA
CASSYDLSSYNEQFF
TGTGCCAGCAGTTACGACCTTAGCTCCTACAATGAGCAGTTCTTC
>TRBJ1-4|TRBV28|NA|NA
CASSPVGGYNEKLFF
TGTGCCAGCAGTCCCGTGGGGGGTTATAATGAAAAACTGTTTTTT
>TRBJ1-1|TRBV5-1|NA|few
CASSGGTGNTEAFF
TGCGCCAGCAGCGGGGGGACTGGGAACACTGAAGCTTTCTTT
>TRBJ2-7|TRBV12-5|TRBD2|NA
CASGLVLAEITYEQYF
TGTGCTAGTGGTTTGGTACTAGCGGAGATAACCTACGAGCAGTACTTC
>TRBJ2-3|TRBV28|NA|once
CASSSGTTDTQYF
TGTGCCAGCAGTTCCGGGACCACAGATACGCAGTATTTT
>TRBJ2-5|TRBV11-3|TRBD1|NA
CASSLRGQGQLETQYF
TGTGCCAGCAGCTTACGAGGACAGGGGCAATTGGAGACCCAGTACTTC
>TRBJ1-3|TRBV5-1|NA|NA
CASSLGVDGNTIYF
TGCGCCAGCAGCCTGGGGGTTGACGGAAACACCATATATTTT
>TRBJ2-3|TRBV2|TRBD2|once
CAGGLAGTDTQYF
TGTGCCGGAGGACTAGCGGGAACAGATACGCAGTATTTT
>TRBJ2-7|TRBV19|NA|NA
CASSIEYPPYF
TGTGCCAGTAGTATAGAGTATCCTCCGTACTTC
>TRBJ1-1|TRBV29-1|NA|few
CSVFPAGAFF
TGCAGCGTTTTTCCTGCGGGAGCTTTCTTT
>TRBJ2-1|TRBV27|NA|NA
CASSFSWGRERNEQFF
TGTGCCAGCAGTTTCTCGTGGGGCAGGGAGCGCAATGAGCAGTTCTTC
>TRBJ2-5|TRBV29-1|NA|NA
CSVVDSQETQYF
TGCAGCGTTGTTGACTCACAAGAGACCCAGTACTTC
>TRBJ2-3|TRBV9|NA|NA
CASSVQPGHITDTQYF
TGTGCCAGCAGCGTCCAACCGGGACACATCACAGATACGCAGTATTTT
>TRBJ2-7|TRBV4-1|NA|NA
CASSQGREYYEQYF
TGCGCCAGCAGCCAGGGGAGAGAATACTACGAGCAGTACTTC
>TRBJ2-7|TRBV5-4|NA|NA
CASSHDYEQYF
TGTGCCAGCAGCCATGACTACGAGCAGTACTTC
>TRBJ2-1|TRBV7-9|NA|NA
CASSSRVTDEQFF
TGTGCCAGCAGCTCCAGGGTAACGGATGAGCAGTTCTTC
>TRBJ1-2|TRBV19|NA|NA
CASTGPQGRWDYGYTF
TGTGCCAGTACGGGTCCTCAGGGAAGATGGGACTATGGCTACACCTTC
>TRBJ2-2|TRBV28|NA|NA
CASSLLPEYTGELFF
TGTGCCAGCAGTTTATTGCCAGAGTACACCGGGGAGCTGTTTTTT
>TRBJ2-5|TRBV5-1|NA|NA
CASSSGQNQETQYF
TGCGCCAGCAGCTCCGGACAGAACCAAGAGACCCAGTACTTC
>TRBJ1-1|TRBV28|NA|few
CASSSPALNEAFF
TGTGCCAGCAGTTCTCCGGCCCTTAATGAAGCTTTCTTT
>TRBJ1-1|TRBV6-5|NA|NA
CASSPYRRHTEAFF
TGTGCCAGCAGTCCATACCGCCGACACACTGAAGCTTTCTTT
>TRBJ1-1|TRBV10-3|NA|NA
CAISESVFEAFF
TGTGCCATCAGTGAGTCTGTTTTTGAAGCTTTCTTT
>TRBJ1-3|TRBV6-1|TRBD1|NA
CASSERTGGTSGNTIYF
TGTGCCAGCAGTGAAAGGACAGGAGGGACCTCTGGAAACACCATATATTTT
>TRBJ2-7|TRBV5-4|TRBD1|once
CASSRDRARGQYF
TGTGCCAGCAGCCGGGACAGAGCCCGGGGGCAGTACTTC
>TRBJ2-7|TRBV6-1|TRBD2|NA
CASEKGTSGGREQYF
TGTGCCAGCGAAAAAGGGACTAGCGGGGGAAGGGAGCAGTACTTC
>TRBJ1-4|TRBV9|NA|NA
CASSKEGQTNEKLFF
TGTGCCAGCAGCAAAGAGGGACAAACTAATGAAAAACTGTTTTTT
>TRBJ1-1|TRBV19|TRBD1|NA
CASSTDREVTEAFF
TGTGCCAGTAGTACAGACAGGGAAGTAACTGAAGCTTTCTTT
>TRBJ2-2|TRBV5-4|TRBD2|NA
CASSLARTSGRANTGELFF
TGTGCCAGCAGCTTGGCCCGGACTAGCGGGAGGGCGAACACCGGGGAGCTGTTTTTT
>TRBJ2-7|TRBV18|NA|NA
CASSPVAGSSYEQYF
TGTGCCAGCTCACCAGTTGCGGGGAGCTCCTACGAGCAGTACTTC
>TRBJ2-1|TRBV11-3|NA|NA
CASSLGGPAGDEQFF
TGTGCCAGCAGCTTAGGGGGACCCGCAGGCGATGAGCAGTTCTTC